This section outlines one TCR beta chain sequence together with its context. These data originate in a study of shared clonotypes between healthy human individuals. Under the authors' procedure: Filtering differed for immunoSEQ, which gave only junction sequences without quality scores. The data were produced by immunoSEQ multiplex PCR, yet TCRdb's version contains in-frame clones alone and is incomplete. V and J calls and clone size are those listed in that table; D and trimming were worked out from the DNA. Among around 980,000 clones listed, approximately 80% were seen once. Germline values: CDR1 SEHNR, CDR2 FQNEAQ (reference sequence). V lost 5 bases and J lost 4, with 18 bases in between. The CDR3 consists of 16 residues. Adults of Caucasian background living in Nashville, Tennessee made up all donors. CD4+ cells were split into CD45RA+ naive and CD45RA-negative memory subsets.

V is TRBV7-9 and J is TRBJ1-5, with D maybe TRBD1 (6 bases). The sequence derives from a man between 18 and 35 years old in good health. Some clones in this sample may be carry-over from other donors' samples. Material: memory CD4+ T cells from PBMCs. Subset indicated: CD45RA-negative fraction. The CDR3 DNA follows: TGTGCCAGCAGCCCCGGGGCGGGGGGCGCGAATCAGCCCCAGCATTTT. Translated, it gives CASSPGAGGANQPQHF.